These 9 T cell receptor beta chains came from one sample sequenced in a study of T cell repertoires in cytomegalovirus infection. TCRdb re-called the reads through MiXCR, storing one row per CDR3 protein. Seen here are nearly 550,000 distinct CDR3 sequences, approximately 15% observed once, and the top ten hold under 30%. The sequencing input was CD8+ T cells from PBMCs. These receptors all stem from a human donor in good health (CMV status not recorded). Some clones in this sample may be carry-over from other donors' samples.

This clonotype was counted between two and nine times. This chain links TRBV9 with TRBJ1-2; 8 nucleotides align to TRBD1. The CDR3 loop spans 15 amino acids. Germline lookup yields CDR1 SGDLS and CDR2 YYNGEE. V was clipped by 3 bases and J by 3 bases; unmatched bases: 7. CDR3 in DNA: TGTGCCAGCAGCGGACCGGGACAGGACCACTATGGCTACACCTTC. This gives the protein CASSGPGQDHYGYTF.

This clonotype was picked up many times. V and J are TRBV27 and TRBJ1-3; 8 bases align to TRBD1. Germline assignment: CDR1 MNHEY and CDR2 SMNVEV (reference sequence). The CDR3 contains 18 residues. Losses at the gene ends were 4 bases for V and 0 bases for J; bases not matched to a gene: 11. CDR3: CASSSLRDRKFSGNTIYF. The CDR3 nucleotides are TGTGCCAGCAGTTCCCTACGGGACAGGAAATTCTCTGGAAACACCATATATTTT.

In its sample, this clonotype was seen a few times. The rearrangement uses TRBV11-1 and TRBJ1-1; 7 positions match TRBD1. The CDR3 has 14 residues. Germline CDR1 and CDR2: SGHAT and FQDESV (reference sequence). V shed 2 bases, J shed 3 bases, and the junction held 3 bases outside the gene matches. The CDR3 reads CASSLHRGDTEAFF. The CDR3 DNA reads as TGTGCCAGCAGCTTACACAGGGGAGACACTGAAGCTTTCTTT.

This clonotype was seen at least ten times. The chain links TRBV11-2 to TRBJ2-5; 8 bases fit TRBD2. The germline CDR1 and CDR2 sequences are SGHAT and FQNNGV. The CDR3 runs 14 residues. J was trimmed by 1 base and V by 5 bases; bases with no gene match: 3. As DNA, the CDR3 is TGTGCCAGCAGCCGGCGGGGGGCCCAAGAGACCCAGTACTTC. This gives the protein CASSRRGAQETQYF.

This clonotype was found many times. This rearrangement joins TRBV6-6 to TRBJ2-3; D may correspond to TRBD1 or TRBD2 (5 bases each). The V and J ends lost 2 bases and 4 bases respectively, with 7 bases between them. In germline, CDR1 is MNHNY, CDR2 SVGAGI (reference sequence). The CDR3 has 13 amino acids. The CDR3 nucleotides read TGTGCCAGCAGTTACGGGGGAGCAGATACGCAGTATTTT. It translates to CASSYGGADTQYF.

At least ten counts were recorded for this clonotype. The CDR3 loop is CASRPTPSGREQYF. CDR3 nucleotide sequence: TGTGCCAGCAGACCAACTCCTAGCGGGAGAGAGCAGTACTTC. The V call is TRBV7-3, the J call TRBJ2-7; 10 nucleotides match TRBD2. The germline CDR1 and CDR2 sequences are SGHTA and FQGTGA. The CDR3 loop spans 14 amino acids. Trimming at V came to 6 bases and at J to 7 bases, leaving 9 bases not matched to a gene.

The sample holds a few counts of this clonotype. V usage is TRBV13 and J usage is TRBJ2-1; 8 bases match TRBD2. This CDR3 has 15 residues. Losses at the gene ends were 5 bases for V and 9 bases for J; bases not matched to a gene: 12. The V gene's germline CDR1 is PRHDT and CDR2 FYEKMQ (reference sequence). The CDR3 region has the DNA TGTGCCAGCAGCCCCAGCGGGGGCCCCACTAGTGAGCAGTTCTTC. It encodes CASSPSGGPTSEQFF.

This clonotype was counted a few times. V usage is TRBV9 and J usage is TRBJ1-1; D might be TRBD1 (5 bases). Germline CDR1 SGDLS, CDR2 YYNGEE. Trimming cost V 2 bases and J 6 bases, with 11 bases left between them. This CDR3 is built from 13 residues. The CDR3 DNA reads as TGTGCCAGCAGCGTCAGGGAGTATGCTGAAGCTTTCTTT. Translated, it gives CASSVREYAEAFF. Full variable domain (rest looked up from reference TRBV9 and TRBJ1-1): DSGVTQTPKHLITATGQRVTLRCSPRSGDLSVYWYQQSLDQGLQFLIQYYNGEERAKGNILERFSAQQFPDLHSELNLSSLELGDSALYFCASSVREYAEAFFGQGTRLTVV.

This clonotype has ten or more counts. J is TRBJ1-2 and V is TRBV7-9; D is uncertain. V lost 4 bases to trimming and J lost 5 bases, with 14 bases between them. Germline V gene data show CDR1 as SEHNR and CDR2 as FQNEAQ (reference sequence). The CDR3 contains 14 residues. The CDR3 protein is CASSYRRIDYGYTF. CDR3 sequence (DNA): TGTGCCAGCAGCTATCGACGGATTGATTATGGCTACACCTTC.